This T cell receptor beta chain is from a study of T cell repertoires in cytomegalovirus infection (dated by TCRdb to the late 2010s). In the study overall: Recently identified HLA-C-restricted CMV epitopes, whose presentation resists viral immunomodulation, were targeted by peptide stimulations together with well-studied HLA-B-restricted epitopes. The HLA type of each donor mattered for the analysis, because public TCR beta signatures pointed to carriage of CMV infection along with the matching HLA type.

The sequencing machine was an Illumina HiSeq 1500. TCRdb took the public reads, trimmed them with fastp at Q25, ran MiXCR for clone calling and kept in-frame beta chains. Merged by CDR3 protein, the rows form single entries marked with the most common genes and DNA. The sample profile shows around 230,000 distinct CDR3 sequences; 38% of them were found once. The ten largest clonotypes hold around 64% of the sample. Concerning this clonotype: Its antigen is still unknown. The sample holds no much larger clone one base away, and base qualities are not on file.

The CDR3 covers 17 residues, taking in both the cysteine and the phenylalanine. This entry keeps only the CDR3 DNA: 51 bases, framed from base 1. The V end gives up 1 base and the J end 2 bases, leaving 9 bases in the junction not matched to a gene. As encoded in the germline V gene, CDR1 is SGHVS while CDR2 is FNYEAQ. The research as a whole found: In the ex vivo response, HLA-C-restricted CMV-specific TCR beta clonotypes were dominant, and in two of eight donors the single most frequent clonotype came from this HLA-C-restricted group. In both this cohort and an independent cohort of 352 donors, the cumulative frequency of public TCR beta family members distinguished carriers of CMV infection plus the relevant HLA type.

In the paper's terms, the treatment or condition label means: in vitro stimulation with specific CMV peptide epitopes to enrich CMV-specific T cells. The rearranged segments are TRBV7-6 and TRBJ2-5, with 8 bases in between that match TRBD1. This clonotype was sampled from a human donor in good health (CMV status not recorded). Some clones in this sample may be carry-over from other donors' samples. The sequences come from CD8+ T cells from cultured PBMCs, collected from culture after CMV antigen stimulation. The CDR3 here reads CASSLGLRGPSQETQYF. The nucleotide sequence is TGTGCCAGCAGCTTAGGGCTCAGGGGGCCGTCGCAAGAGACCCAGTACTTC.